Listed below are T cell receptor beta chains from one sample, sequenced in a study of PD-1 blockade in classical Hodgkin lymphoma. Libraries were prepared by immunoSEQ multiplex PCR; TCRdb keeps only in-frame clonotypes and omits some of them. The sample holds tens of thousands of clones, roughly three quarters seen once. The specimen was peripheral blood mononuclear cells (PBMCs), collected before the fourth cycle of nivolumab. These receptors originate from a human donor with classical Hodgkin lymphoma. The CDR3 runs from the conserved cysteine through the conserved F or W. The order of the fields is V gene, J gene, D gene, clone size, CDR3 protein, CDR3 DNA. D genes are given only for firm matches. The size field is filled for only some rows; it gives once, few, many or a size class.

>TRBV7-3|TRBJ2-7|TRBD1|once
CASSRGTGIRHEQYF
TGTGCCAGCAGCCGAGGGACAGGCATACGCCACGAGCAGTACTTC
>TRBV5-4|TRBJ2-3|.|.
CGLRGAPSTDTQYF
TGTGGATTACGCGGGGCGCCGAGCACAGATACGCAGTATTTT
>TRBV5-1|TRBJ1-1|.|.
CASSLEGWNTEAFF
TGCGCCAGCAGCTTGGAGGGCTGGAACACTGAAGCTTTCTTT
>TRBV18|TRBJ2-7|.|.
CASSLNHEQYF
TGTGCCAGCTCACTCAACCACGAGCAGTACTTC
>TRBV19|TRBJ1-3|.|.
CASSTAPPVSGNTIYF
TGTGCCAGTAGTACCGCCCCGCCGGTCTCTGGAAACACCATATATTTT
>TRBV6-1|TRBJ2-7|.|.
CASSEGLYEQYF
TGTGCCAGCAGTGAGGGACTGTACGAGCAGTACTTC
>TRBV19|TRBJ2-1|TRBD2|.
CASSPRTSFYNEQFF
TGTGCCAGTAGTCCCCGGACTAGCTTCTACAATGAGCAGTTCTTC
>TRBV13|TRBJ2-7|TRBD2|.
CASSTLAGGGGEQYF
TGTGCCAGCAGCACCCTAGCGGGGGGCGGGGGCGAGCAGTACTTC
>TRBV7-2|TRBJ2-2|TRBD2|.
CASSFQGLAGWNTGELFF
TGTGCCAGCAGCTTCCAGGGACTAGCGGGCTGGAACACCGGGGAGCTGTTTTTT
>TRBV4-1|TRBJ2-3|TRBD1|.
CASSQEAGGGDTQYF
TGCGCCAGCAGCCAAGAGGCAGGGGGCGGAGATACGCAGTATTTT
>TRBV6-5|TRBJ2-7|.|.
CASSTLAGYTYEQYF
TGTGCCAGCAGTACTTTGGCGGGATATACCTACGAGCAGTACTTC
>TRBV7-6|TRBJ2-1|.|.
CASSTATSSEQFF
TGTGCCAGCAGCACAGCCACCAGCAGTGAGCAGTTCTTC
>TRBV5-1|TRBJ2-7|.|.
CASSIRLGYEQYF
TGCGCCAGCAGCATCCGGCTCGGCTACGAGCAGTACTTC